The 17 T cell receptor beta chains presented below share a single source sample, sequenced in a study of cytomegalovirus exposure and HLA in healthy donors. The PCR used 60 Vbeta and 13 Jbeta primers. TCRdb's copy holds only in-frame clones and misses some; the assay was immunoSEQ multiplex PCR. The sample has 150,000 to 180,000 clones, less than 85% seen once. The sequencing input was PBMCs. The receptor set was obtained from a woman between 50 and 59 years old in good health and CMV-seropositive.

This clone has a single count. The genes are TRBV7-6 and TRBJ1-1, with TRBD1 as a possible D gene (6 bases). The V end lost 4 bases, the J end lost 1 base, and 13 bases lay between the germline ends. Germline V gives CDR1 SGHVS, CDR2 FNYEAQ. The CDR3 extends over 15 amino acids. CDR3 in amino acids: CASSSAVGANTEAFF. Written as DNA, the CDR3 is TGTGCCAGCAGCTCAGCGGTGGGGGCGAACACTGAAGCTTTCTTT.

V and J are TRBV5-1 and TRBJ2-2; 10 positions agree with TRBD1. CDR1 is SGHRS, CDR2 YFSETQ, per germline. The CDR3 totals 16 residues. V gave up 5 bases and J gave up 6 bases; unmatched junction bases: 10. CDR3 in DNA: TGCGCCAGCAGACCAACCGGGACAGGGGCCCCCGGGGAGCTGTTTTTT. Its translation is CASRPTGTGAPGELFF.

The chain carries TRBV5-1 and TRBJ2-7; 9 bases align to TRBD1. Germline V CDR1 and CDR2: SGHRS, YFSETQ. V shed 0 bases, J shed 4 bases, and the junction held 2 bases outside the gene matches. The CDR3 length is 14 residues. CDR3 region: CASSLGGQGYEQYF. In nucleotides, the CDR3 is TGCGCCAGCAGCTTGGGGGGACAGGGTTACGAGCAGTACTTC.

The chain has TRBV2 and TRBJ1-2; 8 bases are shared with TRBD1. CDR1 is SNHLY, CDR2 FYNNEI, per germline. The CDR3 is 14 residues long. V lost 2 bases, J lost 5 bases, and 4 bases stayed unmatched. The CDR3, as DNA: TGTGCCAGCAGTGAACAGGGGGCTAGGTATGGCTACACCTTC. Residues: CASSEQGARYGYTF.

The rearrangement uses TRBV19 and TRBJ1-4; no reliable D call. This CDR3 region has 14 residues. V lost 3 bases and J lost 3, with 8 bases in between. Per germline, CDR1 LNHDA and CDR2 SQIVND (reference sequence). The CDR3 spells CASSIGVPNEKLFF. The CDR3 nucleotides are TGTGCCAGTAGTATCGGGGTGCCTAATGAAAAACTGTTTTTT.

This chain links TRBV7-8 with TRBJ1-2; 9 nucleotides match TRBD1. CDR1 is SGHVS and CDR2 is FQNEAQ in the germline V gene. CDR3 length equals 15 residues. The J segment lost 3 bases and the V segment lost 3 bases, leaving 5 bases of the junction unmatched. The CDR3 DNA sequence: TGTGCCAGCAGCTTCTATACAGGGGGCGACTATGGCTACACCTTC. This translates into CASSFYTGGDYGYTF.

This sequence joins TRBV30 and TRBJ1-2; D is perhaps TRBD1 (6 bases). The V end was cut by 3 bases, the J end by 4 bases, with 9 bases between. This CDR3 region has 12 residues. Germline V lookup: CDR1 GTSNPN, CDR2 SVGIG (reference sequence). DNA of the CDR3: TGTGCCTGGAGCAACAGGGCCTATGGCTACACCTTC. Its protein product is CAWSNRAYGYTF.

V is TRBV9 and J is TRBJ2-1, with TRBD2 identical over 12 bases. The CDR3 length is 16 residues. The germline V gene encodes CDR1 SGDLS and CDR2 YYNGEE. The trim removed 3 bases at V and 7 bases at J, leaving 8 bases unmatched. CDR3 sequence: CASSGPSGGAWNEQFF. CDR3 nucleotide sequence: TGTGCCAGCAGCGGACCTAGCGGGGGGGCCTGGAATGAGCAGTTCTTC.

This clone was detected a few times. This chain connects TRBV4-1 to TRBJ2-3, with 8 bases aligning to TRBD2. The CDR3 is 16 residues long. The V segment lost 2 bases and the J segment 5 bases; nucleotides outside the gene matches: 9. Germline V gene lookup returns CDR1 MGHRA and CDR2 YSYEKL. The CDR3 region is CASSQSVRGGQDTQYF. The DNA of the CDR3 is TGCGCCAGCAGCCAATCCGTTCGGGGGGGCCAAGATACGCAGTATTTT.

This clone was counted a few times. This chain joins TRBV19 and TRBJ1-3; tentative D call: TRBD1 (6 bases). In germline, CDR1 is LNHDA, CDR2 SQIVND (reference sequence). V was shortened by 5 bases and J by 0 bases, with 17 bases between the two germline ends. The CDR3 has 17 residues. The CDR3 region has the DNA TGTGCCAGTAGTCGGCCAGTGAGGGGGTACTCTGGAAACACCATATATTTT. Translation: CASSRPVRGYSGNTIYF.

The V gene is TRBV19, the J gene TRBJ2-7; 10 bases agree with TRBD1. Germline V lookup: CDR1 LNHDA, CDR2 SQIVND (reference sequence). The length of the CDR3 is 15 residues. The V and J ends lost 5 bases and 5 bases, in that order; junction bases with no gene match: 9. The CDR3: CASSSGDRGHHEQYF. CDR3 nucleotides: TGTGCCAGTAGTTCGGGGGACAGGGGACACCACGAGCAGTACTTC.

There are a few counts of this clone. This rearrangement joins TRBV6-4 to TRBJ1-1; TRBD1 matches at 9 bases. The CDR3 consists of 16 residues. Per germline, CDR1 MRHNA and CDR2 SNTAGT. Losses at the gene ends were 7 bases for V and 7 bases for J; bases not matched to a gene: 16. The CDR3 nucleotides read TGTGCCAGCAATTGCGTTCGACCGGGACAGGGAGTTGAAGCTTTCTTT. This encodes CASNCVRPGQGVEAFF.

CDR3 nucleotides: TGTGCCAGCAGCAAACTAGAGGACACAGATACGCAGTATTTT. It codes for CASSKLEDTDTQYF. The chain has TRBV5-6 and TRBJ2-3; a possible D gene is TRBD2 (5 bases). Deletions cut 4 bases from V and 2 bases from J, with 11 bases between. Germline CDR1 is SGHDT and CDR2 is YYEEEE. This CDR3 contains 14 residues.

The V gene is TRBV30, the J gene TRBJ2-2; tentatively, D is TRBD1 (5 bases). Germline V gene data show CDR1 as GTSNPN and CDR2 as SVGIG (reference sequence). This CDR3 has 15 amino acids. Trimming removed 0 bases at V and 2 bases at J, with 10 bases between. In DNA, the CDR3 is TGTGCCTGGAGTGTACTGGGGCTTAACACCGGGGAGCTGTTTTTT. Its translation is CAWSVLGLNTGELFF.

The gene calls are TRBV30 and TRBJ1-6; D remains unclear. Germline lookup yields CDR1 GTSNPN and CDR2 SVGIG (reference sequence). This CDR3 contains 13 residues. The CDR3 loop reads CAHARGYNSPLHF. As DNA, the CDR3 is TGTGCTCATGCACGAGGGTACAATTCACCCCTCCACTTT.

The CDR3 sequence: CASSLAQAMNTGELFF. In DNA, the CDR3 is TGTGCCAGCAGCTTAGCACAGGCGATGAACACCGGGGAGCTGTTTTTT. The J gene is TRBJ2-2, the V gene TRBV7-9; the D gene is possibly TRBD1 (5 bases). The CDR3 extends over 16 amino acids. CDR1 SEHNR and CDR2 FQNEAQ come from the germline V gene (reference sequence). With 0 bases removed from V and 1 base from J, the gap between germline ends came to 9 bases.

The chain has TRBV7-3 and TRBJ2-1, with 8 bases fitting TRBD1. The V and J ends lost 5 bases and 6 bases, in that order; junction bases with no gene match: 6. Germline-derived CDR1 and CDR2 are SGHTA and FQGTGA. CDR3 length: 14 amino acids. In DNA form, the CDR3 reads TGTGCCAGCAGCCCAGGACAGGGTCCCAATGAGCAGTTCTTC. Translated, it gives CASSPGQGPNEQFF.